A selection of T cell receptor beta chains follows, all from one sample in a study of patients and donors after allogeneic stem cell transplantation. TCRdb used MiXCR to reprocess the RT-PCR reads, holding one entry per CDR3 protein. There are roughly 9,900 distinct CDR3 sequences in the sample; 22% occur only once, and roughly 55% lies in the top ten. Input material: blood, either unsorted or a sorted T cell fraction (not recorded which). These receptors were obtained from a human donor who was either an allogeneic HSCT recipient or a stem cell or donor lymphocyte infusion donor (not recorded which). It is not recorded whose cells these are; they may come from a transplant donor. The CDR3 runs from the conserved cysteine through the conserved F or W. The D gene is left open where the match is weak. Size is omitted from some rows. Given values are once, few, many or a class for expanded clones.

v_gene	j_gene	d_gene	abundance	CDR3nt	CDR3aa
TRBV6-6	TRBJ2-3	-	-	TGTGCCAGCAGACTATTAGATGATACGCAGTATTTT	CASRLLDDTQYF
TRBV5-5	TRBJ2-3	-	medium-sized	TGTGCCAGCAGCTTGCAACCCCTCACAGATACGCAGTATTTT	CASSLQPLTDTQYF
TRBV20-1	TRBJ1-2	-	-	TGCAGCGCGTGGAGTAAGGAGGGCTACACCTTC	CSAWSKEGYTF
TRBV5-1	TRBJ1-1	-	few	TGCGCCAGCAGCAGCCCTGAGAGTGAGGCCAGACTAAACACTGAAGCTTTCTTT	CASSSPESEARLNTEAFF
TRBV7-2	TRBJ1-1	TRBD1	many	TGTGCCAGCAGTAACAGGGGTGGCACTGAAGCTTTCTTT	CASSNRGGTEAFF
TRBV29-1	TRBJ2-3	-	few	TGCAGCGTTGACAGCCCTAGCACAGATACGCAGTATTTT	CSVDSPSTDTQYF
TRBV18	TRBJ2-7	-	-	TGTGCCAGCTCACCACCTGGTAGGTTTGGGGAGCTCGAGCAGTACTTC	CASSPPGRFGELEQYF
TRBV9	TRBJ1-4	-	few	TGTGCCAGCAGTCGTACATTGTCGGGTAATGAAAAACTGTTTTTT	CASSRTLSGNEKLFF
TRBV5-1	TRBJ2-7	TRBD2	many	TGCGCCAGCAGCTTTCTAGCGGGGGTTGACTACGAGCAGTACTTC	CASSFLAGVDYEQYF
TRBV4-2	TRBJ1-4	-	many	TGTGCCAGCAGCCAAGAAGACAGGTGGAATGAAAAACTGTTTTTT	CASSQEDRWNEKLFF
TRBV5-1	TRBJ2-1	TRBD1	-	TGCGCCAGCAGCTTGGACAGGGGGTACGACAATGAGCAGTTCTTC	CASSLDRGYDNEQFF
TRBV20-1	TRBJ2-7	TRBD1	-	TGCAGTGCTAGATCGGACAGGGGTTACAACGAGCAGTACTTC	CSARSDRGYNEQYF
TRBV10-3	TRBJ2-7	TRBD1	few	TGTGCCACTTCAACCGGGACAGGGAATCTCGAGCAGTACTTC	CATSTGTGNLEQYF
TRBV25-1	TRBJ1-4	-	-	TGTGCCAGCAGTGAGGGTATCGCAACTAATGAAAAACTGTTTTTT	CASSEGIATNEKLFF
TRBV20-1	TRBJ2-7	-	-	TGCAGTGCTAGAGGCGGACAGTTACTCGAGCAGTACTTC	CSARGGQLLEQYF
TRBV20-1	TRBJ2-4	TRBD1	few	TGCAGTGCCATAGAACGGACAGGAAAAAACATTCAGTACTTC	CSAIERTGKNIQYF
TRBV20-1	TRBJ2-1	TRBD2	-	TGCAGTGGGGAGGGAGCGTACAATGAGCAGTTCTTC	CSGEGAYNEQFF
TRBV18	TRBJ1-2	TRBD1	-	TGTGCCAGCTCGGAGGGACAGGTCCACTATGGCTACACCTTC	CASSEGQVHYGYTF
TRBV19	TRBJ1-2	-	few	TGTGCCAGTAGTATTAGCGACGTATCCGTCTATGGCTACACCTTC	CASSISDVSVYGYTF
TRBV6-6	TRBJ2-1	TRBD2	-	TGTGCCAGCAGAAACGGAGCGGGGTATGGATATGAGCAGTTCTTC	CASRNGAGYGYEQFF
TRBV20-1	TRBJ1-5	-	few	TGCAGTGCTTTGAAGGTAGGCGGGGAAGCGAGCAATCAGCCCCAGCATTTT	CSALKVGGEASNQPQHF
TRBV12-3/TRBV12-4	TRBJ1-5	TRBD1	many	TGTGCCAGCAGTTCCCAGGACAGGGGCGCCAATCAGCCCCAGCATTTT	CASSSQDRGANQPQHF
TRBV3-1	TRBJ2-3	-	once	TGTGCCAGCAGCGAGGGCGCCGGCACAGATACGCAGTATTTT	CASSEGAGTDTQYF
TRBV5-5	TRBJ2-1	-	few	TGTGCCAGCAGCTTTGGGAGGACTCGCTCCTACAATGAGCAGTTCTTC	CASSFGRTRSYNEQFF
TRBV7-3	TRBJ1-2	TRBD1	few	TGTGCCAGCAGCTTGATACCCGGGACAGCTAATGGCTACACCTTC	CASSLIPGTANGYTF
TRBV4-1	TRBJ1-5	TRBD1	few	TGCGCCAGCAGCCAGCCCCCGGGACAGGGGTACAATCAGCCCCAGCATTTT	CASSQPPGQGYNQPQHF